This T cell receptor beta chain originates from a study of T cells in women clearing cervical HPV infection. Study at large: Controls were women whose single incident HPV16 infection cleared within 12 months without precancer or cancer.

The assay was immunoSEQ multiplex PCR, and TCRdb's table has in-frame clones only and misses some. Its clone listing holds around 20,000 clones. Remarks on this clone: Its antigen remains unidentified. From the germline J gene comes the end of the CDR3, since the read stops 3 residues before it.

Study conclusions and caveats: CIN3+ cases had significantly higher TCR richness than controls; evenness did not differ.

Per the germline V gene, CDR1 is SGHAT and CDR2 is FQNNGV. The CDR3 contains 14 residues. Sequenced: blood buffy coat. This clonotype originated in a woman between 18 and 75 years old with a cervical HPV16 infection that either progressed to CIN3+ or cleared (not recorded which). The V gene is TRBV11-2, the J gene TRBJ1-2; D unclear. Partial CDR3 DNA: TGTGCCAGCAGCTCAGGACTAGCTCTCTACGAC. This codes for CASSSGLALYD. The full-length CDR3 reads as CASSSGLALYDYTF.